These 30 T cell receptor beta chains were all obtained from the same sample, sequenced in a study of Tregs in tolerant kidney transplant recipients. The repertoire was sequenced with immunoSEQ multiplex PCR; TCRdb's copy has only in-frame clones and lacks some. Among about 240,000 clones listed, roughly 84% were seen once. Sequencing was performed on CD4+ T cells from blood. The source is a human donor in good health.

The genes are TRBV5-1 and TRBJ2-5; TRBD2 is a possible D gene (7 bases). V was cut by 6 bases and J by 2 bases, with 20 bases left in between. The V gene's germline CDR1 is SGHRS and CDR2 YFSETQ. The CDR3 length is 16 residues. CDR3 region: CASNGGQGTRQETQYF. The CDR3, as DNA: TGCGCCAGCAACGGGGGGCAGGGAACGCGTCAAGAGACCCAGTACTTC.

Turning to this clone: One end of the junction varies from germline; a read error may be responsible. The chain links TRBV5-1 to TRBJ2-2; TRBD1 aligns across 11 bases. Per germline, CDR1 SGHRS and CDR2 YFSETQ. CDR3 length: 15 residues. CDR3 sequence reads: CASTLGTGGTGELFF. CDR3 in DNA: TGCGCCAGCACCTTGGGGACAGGGGGCACCGGGGAGCTGTTTTTT.

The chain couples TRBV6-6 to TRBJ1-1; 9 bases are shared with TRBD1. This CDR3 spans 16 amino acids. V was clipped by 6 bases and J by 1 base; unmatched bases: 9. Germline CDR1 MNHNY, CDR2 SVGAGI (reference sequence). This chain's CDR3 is CASSLGTGGSNTEAFF. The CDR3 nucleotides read TGTGCCAGCAGCCTGGGAACAGGGGGCTCGAACACTGAAGCTTTCTTT.

CDR3 sequence (DNA): TGTGCCAGCAACGAGGGGGGGATAGCCAAAAACATTCAGTACTTC. Residues: CASNEGGIAKNIQYF. The V and J genes are TRBV6-5 and TRBJ2-4, with D possibly TRBD2 on 7 matching bases. CDR1 is MNHEY and CDR2 is SVGAGI in the germline V gene. The V gene lost 7 bases and the J gene lost 0 bases, with 13 bases spanning the gap. CDR3 length: 15 residues.

The CDR3 region has the DNA TGTGCCAGCAGCCCGGGCGGGTGGTTGGGGTTTTCGCATTATGGCTACACCTTC. Its protein product is CASSPGGWLGFSHYGYTF. This chain connects TRBV7-9 to TRBJ1-2, with D unresolved. Germline lookup yields CDR1 SEHNR and CDR2 FQNEAQ (reference sequence). The CDR3 is 18 amino acids. Trimming took 5 bases from V and 5 from J, leaving 27 bases between them.

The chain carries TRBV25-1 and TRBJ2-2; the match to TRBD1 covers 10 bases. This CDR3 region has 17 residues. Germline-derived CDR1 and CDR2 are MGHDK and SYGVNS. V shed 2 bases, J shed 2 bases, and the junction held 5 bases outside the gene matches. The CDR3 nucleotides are TGTGCCAGCAGTGAACTGGGACAGGGGATAAACACCGGGGAGCTGTTTTTT. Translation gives CASSELGQGINTGELFF. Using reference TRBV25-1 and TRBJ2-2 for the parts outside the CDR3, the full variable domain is EADIYQTPRYLVIGTGKKITLECSQTMGHDKMYWYQQDPGMELHLIHYSYGVNSTEKGDLSSESTVSRIRTEHFPLTLESARPSHTSQYLCASSELGQGINTGELFFGEGSRLTVL.

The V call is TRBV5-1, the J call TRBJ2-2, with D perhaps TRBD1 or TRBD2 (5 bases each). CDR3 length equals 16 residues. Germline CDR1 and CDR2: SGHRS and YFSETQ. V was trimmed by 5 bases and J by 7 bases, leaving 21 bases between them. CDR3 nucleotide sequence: TGCGCCAGCAGGACGGAAGTCCAGAGAGGGGTCGGGGAGCTGTTTTTT. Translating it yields CASRTEVQRGVGELFF.

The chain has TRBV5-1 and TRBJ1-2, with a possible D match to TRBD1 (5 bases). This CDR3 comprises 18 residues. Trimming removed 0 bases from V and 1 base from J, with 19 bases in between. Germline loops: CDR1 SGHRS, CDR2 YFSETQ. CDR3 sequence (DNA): TGCGCCAGCAGCTTGGACGGGTTGGGCCCTAGGGGTAACTATGGCTACACCTTC. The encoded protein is CASSLDGLGPRGNYGYTF.

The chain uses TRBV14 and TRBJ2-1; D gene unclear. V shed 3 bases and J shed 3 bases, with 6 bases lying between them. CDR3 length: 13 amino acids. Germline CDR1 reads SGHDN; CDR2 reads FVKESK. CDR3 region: CASSQGNYNEQFF. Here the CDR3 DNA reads TGTGCCAGCAGCCAGGGGAACTACAATGAGCAGTTCTTC. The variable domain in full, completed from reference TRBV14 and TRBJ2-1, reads EAGVTQFPSHSVIEKGQTVTLRCDPISGHDNLYWYRRVMGKEIKFLLHFVKESKQDESGMPNNRFLAERTGGTYSTLKVQPAELEDSGVYFCASSQGNYNEQFFGPGTRLTVL.

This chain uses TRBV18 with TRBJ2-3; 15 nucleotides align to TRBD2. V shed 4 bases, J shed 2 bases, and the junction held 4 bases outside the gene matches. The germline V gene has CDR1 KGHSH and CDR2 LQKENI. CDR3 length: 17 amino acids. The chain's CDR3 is CASSRGLAGGNTDTQYF. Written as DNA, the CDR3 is TGTGCCAGCTCACGGGGACTAGCGGGGGGCAACACAGATACGCAGTATTTT.

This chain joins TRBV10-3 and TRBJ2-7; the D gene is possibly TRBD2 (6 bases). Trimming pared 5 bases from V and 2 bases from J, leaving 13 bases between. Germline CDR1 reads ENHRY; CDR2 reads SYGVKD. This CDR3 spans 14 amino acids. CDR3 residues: CAISRLAEAYEQYF. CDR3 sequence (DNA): TGTGCCATCAGTAGGTTAGCGGAAGCCTACGAGCAGTACTTC.

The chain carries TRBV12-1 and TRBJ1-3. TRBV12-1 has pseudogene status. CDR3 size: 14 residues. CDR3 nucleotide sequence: TGTGCCAGCAGCTCTAGGGTGTGTGGAAACACCATATATTTT. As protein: CASSSRVCGNTIYF.

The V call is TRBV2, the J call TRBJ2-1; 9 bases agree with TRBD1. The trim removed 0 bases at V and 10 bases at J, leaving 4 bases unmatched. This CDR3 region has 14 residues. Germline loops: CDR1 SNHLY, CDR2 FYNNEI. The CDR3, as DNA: TGTGCCAGCAGTGAAGCCTACAGGGGGCAGGAGCAGTTCTTC. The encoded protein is CASSEAYRGQEQFF. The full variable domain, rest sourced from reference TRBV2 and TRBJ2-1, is EPEVTQTPSHQVTQMGQEVILRCVPISNHLYFYWYRQILGQKVEFLVSFYNNEISEKSEIFDDQFSVERPDGSNFTLKIRSTKLEDSAMYFCASSEAYRGQEQFFGPGTRLTVL.

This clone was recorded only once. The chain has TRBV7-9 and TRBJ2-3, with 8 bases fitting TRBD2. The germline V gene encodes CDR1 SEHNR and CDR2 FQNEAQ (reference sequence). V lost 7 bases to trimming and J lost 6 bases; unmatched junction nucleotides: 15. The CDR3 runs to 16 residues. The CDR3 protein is CASTDRGTSRADTQYF. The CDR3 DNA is TGTGCCAGCACCGACCGAGGGACTAGTCGCGCGGATACGCAGTATTTT. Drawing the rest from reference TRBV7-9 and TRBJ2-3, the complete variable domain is DTGVSQNPRHKITKRGQNVTFRCDPISEHNRLYWYRQTLGQGPEFLTYFQNEAQLEKSRLLSDRFSAERPKGSFSTLEIQRTEQGDSAMYLCASTDRGTSRADTQYFGPGTRLTVL.

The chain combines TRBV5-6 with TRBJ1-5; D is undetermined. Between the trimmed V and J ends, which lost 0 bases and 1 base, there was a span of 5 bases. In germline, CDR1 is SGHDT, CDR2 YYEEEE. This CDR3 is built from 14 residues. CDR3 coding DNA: TGTGCCAGCAGCTTGGGACCGAGCAATCAGCCCCAGCATTTT. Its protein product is CASSLGPSNQPQHF.

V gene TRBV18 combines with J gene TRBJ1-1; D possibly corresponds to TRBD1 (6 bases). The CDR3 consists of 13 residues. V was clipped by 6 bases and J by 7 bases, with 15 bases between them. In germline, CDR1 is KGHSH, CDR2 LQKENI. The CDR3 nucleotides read TGTGCCAGCTCCCGCCTTCAGGACAGTGAAGCTTTCTTT. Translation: CASSRLQDSEAFF.

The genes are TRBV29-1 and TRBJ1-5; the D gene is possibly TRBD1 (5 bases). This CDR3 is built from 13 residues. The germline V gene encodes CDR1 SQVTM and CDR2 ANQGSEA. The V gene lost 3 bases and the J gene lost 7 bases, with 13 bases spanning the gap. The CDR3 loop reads CSVEAGPGQPQHF. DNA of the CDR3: TGCAGCGTTGAGGCGGGGCCTGGCCAGCCCCAGCATTTT.

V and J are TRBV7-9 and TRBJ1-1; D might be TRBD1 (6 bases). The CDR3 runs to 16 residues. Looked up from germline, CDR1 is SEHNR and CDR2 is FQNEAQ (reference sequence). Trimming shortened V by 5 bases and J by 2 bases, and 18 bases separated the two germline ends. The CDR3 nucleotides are TGTGCCAGCAGCCTTGGGGCAGGGGATTATAACACTGAAGCTTTCTTT. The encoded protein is CASSLGAGDYNTEAFF.

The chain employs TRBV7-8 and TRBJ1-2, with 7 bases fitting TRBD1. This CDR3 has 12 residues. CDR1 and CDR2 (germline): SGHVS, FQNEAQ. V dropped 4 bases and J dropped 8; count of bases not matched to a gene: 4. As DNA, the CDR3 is TGTGCCAGCAGCTCCGGGACAGAGGGCTACACCTTC. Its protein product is CASSSGTEGYTF.

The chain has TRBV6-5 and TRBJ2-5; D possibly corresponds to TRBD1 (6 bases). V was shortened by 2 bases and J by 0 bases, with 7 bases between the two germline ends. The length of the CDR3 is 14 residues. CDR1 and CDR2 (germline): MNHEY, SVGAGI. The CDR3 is CASSYTGYQETQYF. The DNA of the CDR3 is TGTGCCAGCAGTTACACAGGGTACCAAGAGACCCAGTACTTC.

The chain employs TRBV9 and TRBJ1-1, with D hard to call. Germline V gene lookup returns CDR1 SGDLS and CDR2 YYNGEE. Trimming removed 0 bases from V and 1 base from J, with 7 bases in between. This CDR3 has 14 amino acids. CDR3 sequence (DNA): TGTGCCAGCAGCGTAGGACACTCGAACACTGAAGCTTTCTTT. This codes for CASSVGHSNTEAFF.

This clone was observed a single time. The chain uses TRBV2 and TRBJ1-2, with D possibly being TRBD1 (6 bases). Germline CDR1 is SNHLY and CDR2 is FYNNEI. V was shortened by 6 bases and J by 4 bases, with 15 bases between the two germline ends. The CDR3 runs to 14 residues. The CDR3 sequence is CASSEQGVGYGYTF. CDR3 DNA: TGTGCCAGCAGCGAACAGGGTGTAGGCTATGGCTACACCTTC.

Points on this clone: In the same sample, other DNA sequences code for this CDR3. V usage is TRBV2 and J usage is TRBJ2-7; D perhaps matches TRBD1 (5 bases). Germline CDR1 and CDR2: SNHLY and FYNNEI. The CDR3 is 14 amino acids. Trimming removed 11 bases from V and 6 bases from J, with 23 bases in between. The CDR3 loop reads CAGQRQGPLGEQYF. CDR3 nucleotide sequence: TGTGCCGGACAACGGCAGGGCCCTCTGGGCGAGCAGTACTTC.

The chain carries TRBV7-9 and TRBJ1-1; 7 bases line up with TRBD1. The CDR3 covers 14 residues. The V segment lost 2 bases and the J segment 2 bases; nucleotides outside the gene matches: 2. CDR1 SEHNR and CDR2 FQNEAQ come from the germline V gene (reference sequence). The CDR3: CASSLRDSNTEAFF. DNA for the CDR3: TGTGCCAGCAGCTTACGGGACAGTAACACTGAAGCTTTCTTT.

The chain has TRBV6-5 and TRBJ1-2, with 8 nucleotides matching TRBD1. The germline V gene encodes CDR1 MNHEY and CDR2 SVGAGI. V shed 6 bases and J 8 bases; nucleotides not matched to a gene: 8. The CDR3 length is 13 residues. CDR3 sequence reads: CASRAGGAGGYTF. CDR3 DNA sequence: TGTGCCAGCAGGGCAGGGGGCGCGGGCGGCTACACCTTC.

The CDR3 DNA reads TGTGCCATCAGTGAGCCTCGGGACGGGGACTATGGCTACACCTTC. Amino acids: CAISEPRDGDYGYTF. This chain connects TRBV10-3 to TRBJ1-2; a possible D gene is TRBD1 (5 bases). The CDR3 is made up of 15 amino acids. In germline, CDR1 is ENHRY, CDR2 SYGVKD. V was clipped by 2 bases and J by 3 bases, with 13 bases between them.

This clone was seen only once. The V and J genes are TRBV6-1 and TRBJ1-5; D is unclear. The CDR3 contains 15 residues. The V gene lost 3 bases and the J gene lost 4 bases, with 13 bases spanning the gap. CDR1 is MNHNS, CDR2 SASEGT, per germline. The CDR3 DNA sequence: TGTGCCAGCAGTGAGAACTCTAGCCCAAATCAGCCCCAGCATTTT. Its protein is CASSENSSPNQPQHF.

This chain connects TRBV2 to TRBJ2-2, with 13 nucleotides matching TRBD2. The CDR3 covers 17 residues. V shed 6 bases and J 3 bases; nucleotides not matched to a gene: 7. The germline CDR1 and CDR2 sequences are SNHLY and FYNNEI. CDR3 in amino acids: CASRETGTSGDTGELFF. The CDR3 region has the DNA TGTGCCAGCAGGGAAACCGGGACTAGCGGGGACACCGGGGAGCTGTTTTTT.

CDR3 residues: CASTQGGLATYNEQFF. CDR3 in DNA: TGTGCCAGTACCCAGGGGGGACTAGCGACCTACAATGAGCAGTTCTTC. The V call is TRBV19, the J call TRBJ2-1; 10 bases map to TRBD2. The CDR3 has 16 residues. J was trimmed by 2 bases and V by 7 bases; bases with no gene match: 8. Germline lookup yields CDR1 LNHDA and CDR2 SQIVND (reference sequence). The full variable domain, in which reference TRBV19 and TRBJ2-1 provide the parts outside the CDR3, is DGGITQSPKYLFRKEGQNVTLSCEQNLNHDAMYWYRQDPGQGLRLIYYSQIVNDFQKGDIAEGYSVSREKKESFPLTVTSAQKNPTAFYLCASTQGGLATYNEQFFGPGTRLTVL.

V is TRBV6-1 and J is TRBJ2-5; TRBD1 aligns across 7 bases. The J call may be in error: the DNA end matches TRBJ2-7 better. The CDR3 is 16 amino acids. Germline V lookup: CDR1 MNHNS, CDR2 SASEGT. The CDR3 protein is CASSEAWTGLRYEQYF. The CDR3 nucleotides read TGTGCCAGCAGTGAAGCCTGGACAGGCCTCCGCTACGAGCAGTACTTC.